This T cell receptor (beta chain) was sequenced for a study of cytomegalovirus exposure and HLA in healthy donors. Study conclusions and caveats: In vitro assays verified that a few CMV-associated chains recognized CMV antigens specifically.

The study ran its PCR with 60 Vbeta and 13 Jbeta primers. The method was immunoSEQ multiplex PCR; TCRdb's version includes in-frame clones alone and lacks a portion of them. The sample holds some 120,000 clones, around 75% seen once. CDR1 is SQVTM and CDR2 is ANQGSEA in the germline V gene. Deletions cut 7 bases from V and 5 bases from J, with 9 bases between. The CDR3 consists of 11 residues. This clone was counted once. Its antigen is unknown. The chain combines TRBV29-1 with TRBJ2-1; a weak D match, TRBD2 (5 bases). The TCR was taken from a man aged 25 to 45 in good health and CMV-seronegative. Sequenced: PBMCs. The CDR3 protein is CSATRDNEQFF. The CDR3 DNA sequence: TGCAGCGCTACTAGGGACAATGAGCAGTTCTTC.